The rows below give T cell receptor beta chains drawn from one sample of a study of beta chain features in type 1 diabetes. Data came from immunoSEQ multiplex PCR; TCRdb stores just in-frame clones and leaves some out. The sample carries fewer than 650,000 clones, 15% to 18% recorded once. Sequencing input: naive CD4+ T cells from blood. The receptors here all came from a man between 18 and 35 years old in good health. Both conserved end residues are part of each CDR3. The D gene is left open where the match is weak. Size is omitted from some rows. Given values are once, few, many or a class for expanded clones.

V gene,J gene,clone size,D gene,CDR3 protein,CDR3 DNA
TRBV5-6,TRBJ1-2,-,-,CASSFDRQPGGYTF,TGTGCCAGCAGTTTCGACAGACAGCCGGGGGGCTACACCTTC
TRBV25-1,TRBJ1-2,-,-,CASSERSGEHYGYTF,TGTGCCAGCAGTGAACGGTCAGGGGAACACTATGGCTACACCTTC
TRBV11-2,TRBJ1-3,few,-,CASSSQGPLSGNTIYF,TGTGCCAGCAGCTCCCAGGGACCTCTCTCTGGAAACACCATATATTTT
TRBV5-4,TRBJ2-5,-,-,CASSLAGTYRGTQYF,TGTGCCAGCAGCTTGGCCGGGACTTACAGGGGGACCCAGTACTTC
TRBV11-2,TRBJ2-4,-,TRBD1,CASSLEGTGKNIQYF,TGTGCCAGCAGCTTAGAAGGGACAGGGAAAAACATTCAGTACTTC
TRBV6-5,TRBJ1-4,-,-,CASSYSGLGQEKLFF,TGTGCCAGCAGTTACTCCGGTCTAGGACAGGAAAAACTGTTTTTT
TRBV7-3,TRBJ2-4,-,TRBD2,CASSLIGGGLAVIQYF,TGTGCCAGCAGCTTAATCGGTGGGGGACTAGCTGTCATTCAGTACTTC
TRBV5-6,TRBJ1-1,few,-,CASRQDRTDRTEAFF,TGTGCCAGCAGACAAGACAGGACTGACCGGACTGAAGCTTTCTTT
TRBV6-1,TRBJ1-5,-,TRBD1,CASREGTGIQPQHF,TGTGCCAGCAGGGAAGGGACAGGGATTCAGCCCCAGCATTTT
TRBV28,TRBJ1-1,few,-,CASGPYTEAFF,TGTGCCAGCGGACCATACACTGAAGCTTTCTTT
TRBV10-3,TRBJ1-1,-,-,CAISEAGTPEAFF,TGTGCCATCAGTGAGGCCGGGACACCTGAAGCTTTCTTT
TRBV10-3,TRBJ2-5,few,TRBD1,CAISEGQGLQETQYF,TGTGCCATCAGTGAGGGACAGGGGCTTCAAGAGACCCAGTACTTC
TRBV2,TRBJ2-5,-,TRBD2,CASSVERGEGETQYF,TGTGCCAGCAGTGTTGAGCGGGGGGAAGGAGAGACCCAGTACTTC
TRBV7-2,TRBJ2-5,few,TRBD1,CASSLDRSGETQYF,TGTGCCAGCAGCCTGGACAGGTCGGGGGAGACCCAGTACTTC
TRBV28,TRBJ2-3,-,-,CASTLMGKGTDTQYF,TGTGCCAGCACCCTAATGGGGAAGGGGACAGATACGCAGTATTTT
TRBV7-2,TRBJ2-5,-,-,CASSPLGETQYF,TGTGCCAGCAGCCCACTAGGGGAGACCCAGTACTTC
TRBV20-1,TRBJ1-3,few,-,CSATHDTIYF,TGCAGTGCCACCCATGACACCATATATTTT
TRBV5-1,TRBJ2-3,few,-,CASRIQPPTDTQYF,TGCGCCAGCAGGATCCAGCCGCCCACAGATACGCAGTATTTT
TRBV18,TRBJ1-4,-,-,CASSPLGSDNEKLFF,TGTGCCAGCTCACCACTAGGCTCTGATAATGAAAAACTGTTTTTT
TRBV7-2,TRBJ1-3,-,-,CASSPALSGNTIYF,TGTGCCAGCAGCCCCGCGCTCTCTGGAAACACCATATATTTT
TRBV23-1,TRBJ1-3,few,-,CASSQPDSTGNTIYF,TGCGCCAGCAGTCAACCGGACAGCACTGGAAACACCATATATTTT
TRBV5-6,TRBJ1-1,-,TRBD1,CASSRQGGNTEAFF,TGTGCCAGCAGCCGACAGGGGGGGAACACTGAAGCTTTCTTT
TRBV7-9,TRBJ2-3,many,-,CASSLADTQYF,TGTGCCAGCAGCTTAGCGGATACGCAGTATTTT
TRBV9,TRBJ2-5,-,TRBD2,CASSVKRGQETQYF,TGTGCCAGCAGCGTAAAGCGGGGGCAAGAGACCCAGTACTTC
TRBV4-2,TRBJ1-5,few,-,CASSPGLERLPYSNQPQHF,TGTGCCAGCAGCCCGGGTTTGGAGCGTCTGCCTTATAGCAATCAGCCCCAGCATTTT
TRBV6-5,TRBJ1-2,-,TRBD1,CASSDSDRPSGGYTF,TGTGCCAGCAGCGATTCGGACAGGCCTTCGGGTGGCTACACCTTC
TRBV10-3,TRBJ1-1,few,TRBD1,CAMRQGLNTEAFF,TGTGCCATGAGACAGGGACTGAACACTGAAGCTTTCTTT
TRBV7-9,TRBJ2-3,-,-,CASSLATPTRTTQYF,TGTGCCAGCAGCTTAGCCACCCCGACCCGGACTACGCAGTATTTT
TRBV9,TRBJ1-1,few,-,CASRLEDRRNTEAFF,TGTGCCAGCAGGTTAGAGGACAGACGGAACACTGAAGCTTTCTTT
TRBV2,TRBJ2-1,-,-,CASSSDKATYNEQFF,TGTGCCAGCAGCTCGGACAAGGCGACCTACAATGAGCAGTTCTTC
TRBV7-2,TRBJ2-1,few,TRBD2,CASRKGLAGGGEQFF,TGTGCCAGCAGAAAGGGACTAGCGGGAGGCGGTGAGCAGTTCTTC
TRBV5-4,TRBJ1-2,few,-,CASSSLLTANYGYTF,TGTGCCAGCAGCTCACTACTTACAGCTAACTATGGCTACACCTTC
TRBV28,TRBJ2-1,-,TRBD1,CASSLGTVPYNEQFF,TGTGCCAGCAGTCTCGGGACAGTACCTTACAATGAGCAGTTCTTC
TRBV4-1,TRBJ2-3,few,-,CASSAREGAMDTQYF,TGCGCCAGCAGCGCACGGGAGGGGGCGATGGATACGCAGTATTTT
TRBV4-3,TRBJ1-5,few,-,CASSQDVTEHQPQHF,TGCGCCAGCAGCCAAGACGTAACAGAACATCAGCCCCAGCATTTT
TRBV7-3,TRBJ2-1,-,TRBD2,CASSLGAGVPYNEQFF,TGTGCCAGCAGCTTAGGAGCGGGAGTTCCCTACAATGAGCAGTTCTTC
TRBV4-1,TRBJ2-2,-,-,CASSPRTGELFF,TGCGCCAGCAGCCCTCGCACCGGGGAGCTGTTTTTT
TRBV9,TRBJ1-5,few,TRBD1,CASSPDRGNQPQHF,TGTGCCAGCAGCCCGGACAGGGGCAATCAGCCCCAGCATTTT
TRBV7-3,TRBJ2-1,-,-,CASSSLVNEQFF,TGTGCCAGCAGCTCCCTAGTCAATGAGCAGTTCTTC
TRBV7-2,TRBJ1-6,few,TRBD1,CASSPQGFYSPLHF,TGTGCCAGCAGCCCACAGGGGTTTTACTCACCCCTCCACTTT
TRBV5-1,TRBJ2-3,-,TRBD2,CASSLEGTSATDTQYF,TGCGCCAGCAGCCTGGAGGGGACTAGCGCTACAGATACGCAGTATTTT
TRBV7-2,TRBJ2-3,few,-,CASSLKDTQYF,TGTGCCAGCAGCTTAAAGGATACGCAGTATTTT
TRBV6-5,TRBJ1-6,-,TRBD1,CASSYSRGQHNSPLHF,TGTGCCAGCAGTTACTCGAGGGGACAGCATAATTCACCCCTCCACTTT
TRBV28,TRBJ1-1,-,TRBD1,CALVGGMNTEAFF,TGTGCGCTAGTAGGGGGCATGAACACTGAAGCTTTCTTT
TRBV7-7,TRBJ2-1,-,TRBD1,CASSPGTGNNEQFF,TGTGCCAGCAGCCCCGGGACAGGGAATAATGAGCAGTTCTTC
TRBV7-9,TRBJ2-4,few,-,CASSMADPQYF,TGTGCCAGCAGCATGGCGGATCCTCAGTACTTC
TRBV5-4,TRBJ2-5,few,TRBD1,CASGGQETQYF,TGTGCCAGCGGGGGACAGGAGACCCAGTACTTC
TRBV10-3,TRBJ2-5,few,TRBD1,CAISESPGGQKTQYF,TGTGCCATCAGTGAGTCTCCAGGGGGCCAAAAGACCCAGTACTTC
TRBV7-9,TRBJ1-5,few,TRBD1,CASSRQGENQPQHF,TGTGCCAGCAGTCGACAGGGAGAAAATCAGCCCCAGCATTTT
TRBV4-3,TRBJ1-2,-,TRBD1,CASSQGDRETNGYTF,TGCGCCAGCAGCCAAGGGGACAGGGAGACAAATGGCTACACCTTC
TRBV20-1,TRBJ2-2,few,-,CSAEDTGELFF,TGCAGTGCTGAGGACACCGGGGAGCTGTTTTTT
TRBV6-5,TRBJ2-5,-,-,CASTSRGETQYF,TGTGCCAGCACCTCGAGGGGGGAGACCCAGTACTTC
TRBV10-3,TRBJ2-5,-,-,CAIREAGQETQYF,TGTGCCATCAGGGAGGCAGGGCAAGAGACCCAGTACTTC
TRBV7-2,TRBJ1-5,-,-,CASSPEGVQPQHF,TGTGCCAGCAGCCCAGAGGGGGTTCAGCCCCAGCATTTT
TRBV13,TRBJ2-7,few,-,CASSRLPYEQYF,TGTGCCAGCAGCCGCCTCCCCTACGAGCAGTACTTC
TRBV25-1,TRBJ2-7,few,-,CASSQGGYEQYF,TGTGCCAGCAGTCAGGGGGGTTACGAGCAGTACTTC
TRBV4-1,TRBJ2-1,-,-,CASSRRGEQFF,TGCGCCAGCAGCCGGAGAGGGGAGCAGTTCTTC
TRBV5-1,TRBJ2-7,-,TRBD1,CASSLTRGTGESEQYF,TGCGCCAGCAGCTTGACCCGCGGGACAGGGGAATCCGAGCAGTACTTC
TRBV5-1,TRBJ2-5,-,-,CASSLEASAETQYF,TGCGCCAGCAGCTTGGAGGCTAGCGCAGAGACCCAGTACTTC
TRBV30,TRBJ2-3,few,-,CAWSVKGDTQYF,TGTGCCTGGAGTGTAAAGGGGGATACGCAGTATTTT